This T cell receptor beta chain derives from a study of Graves' ophthalmopathy and Graves' hyperthyroidism. Overall study results and limits: In blood, most expanded thyroid clonotypes above 0.001 frequency were also detected. Both a roughly 70% sensitivity and a roughly 72% specificity characterized the model's predictions of ophthalmopathy progression.

The sample holds many counts of this clonotype. Its antigen is still unknown. Amplified TCR beta CDR3 regions were obtained using RNA transcripts as template. Second-round multiplex PCR followed a first-round RT-PCR using HTBI primers. One entry per CDR3 protein, called by TCRdb with MiXCR from the multiplex PCR reads. The sample lists 400,000 to 450,000 distinct CDR3 sequences; roughly 21% were seen once. The CDR3 spans 16 residues. Trimming took 7 bases from V and 0 from J, leaving 18 bases between them. The chain combines TRBV12-3 or TRBV12-4 with TRBJ1-2; D might be TRBD1 (5 bases). The TCR originated in a woman between 18 and 29 years old with stable Graves' hyperthyroidism. The sample consisted of peripheral blood. CDR3 sequence: CASTFLIGTANYGYTF. CDR3 DNA: TGTGCCAGCACCTTTTTAATAGGGACTGCTAACTATGGCTACACCTTC.